The 14 T cell receptor beta chains below were found in one sample sequenced in a study of T-cell memory formation after mild COVID-19. TCRdb recomputed calls from the 5' RACE reads with MiXCR, one row per CDR3 protein. This table has approximately 350,000 distinct CDR3 sequences, around 30% appearing once. Specimen: PBMCs or a T cell subset sorted from them (not recorded which). These receptors were collected from an adult woman who had mild COVID-19 (a few samples of this study predate the infection). Cell type and time point are not known.

This chain links TRBV20-1 with TRBJ2-2; D is perhaps TRBD2 (5 bases). With 1 base removed from V and 0 bases from J, the gap between germline ends came to 18 bases. The CDR3 loop spans 18 amino acids. Looked up from germline, CDR1 is DFQATT and CDR2 is SNEGSKA (reference sequence). The CDR3 DNA reads TGCAGTGCTAGAGGGGCTTTAAAGGCGGGCGCGAACACCGGGGAGCTGTTTTTT. Protein: CSARGALKAGANTGELFF.

Only a few counts were recorded for this clonotype. The rearrangement links TRBV6-6 to TRBJ1-2, with D tentatively TRBD1 (5 bases). This CDR3 contains 13 residues. Trimming cost V 2 bases and J 8 bases, with 12 bases left between them. Per germline, CDR1 MNHNY and CDR2 SVGAGI (reference sequence). The DNA for the CDR3 is TGTGCCAGCAGTTACATACTGGGGGTCGGCTACACCTTC. Its protein is CASSYILGVGYTF.

The V call is TRBV4-3, the J call TRBJ2-1; 7 positions agree with TRBD1. The CDR3 consists of 15 residues. CDR1 and CDR2 from the germline V gene are LGHNA and YSLEER. Trimming cost V 0 bases and J 9 bases; bases outside gene matches: 8. The CDR3 loop is CASSQERGLEGEQFF. The CDR3 nucleotides are TGCGCCAGCAGCCAAGAAAGGGGGCTAGAGGGTGAGCAGTTCTTC.

This chain connects TRBV5-1 to TRBJ2-2; 11 positions match TRBD2. J lost 1 base, V lost 4 bases, and 6 bases had no gene match. Per the germline V gene, CDR1 is SGHRS and CDR2 is YFSETQ. This CDR3 contains 17 residues. The CDR3 spells CASSPILAGVNTGELFF. As DNA, the CDR3 is TGCGCCAGCAGCCCTATACTAGCGGGGGTGAACACCGGGGAGCTGTTTTTT.

The genes are TRBV7-2 and TRBJ1-2, with D unresolved. Per the germline V gene, CDR1 is SGHTA and CDR2 is FQGNSA. Deletions cut 5 bases from V and 4 bases from J, with 14 bases between. This CDR3 region has 14 residues. CDR3 loop: CASSQTTGAYGYTF. The CDR3 nucleotides read TGTGCCAGCAGCCAGACCACGGGCGCCTATGGCTACACCTTC.

On this clonotype itself: Possible read error: a much larger clone is one base away. This chain links TRBV12-3 or TRBV12-4 with TRBJ1-4, with unresolved D. The V end was cut by 3 bases, the J end by 5 bases, with 4 bases between. The CDR3 sequence is 12 residues long. The CDR3 is CASSLGNEKLFF. The DNA of the CDR3 is TGTGCCAGCAGTTTGGGGAATGAAAAACTGTTTTTT.

Only a few counts were recorded for this clonotype. The chain employs TRBV6-5 and TRBJ2-7; TRBD1 aligns across 7 bases. This CDR3 contains 15 residues. Germline V lookup: CDR1 MNHEY, CDR2 SVGAGI. V was clipped by 5 bases and J by 0 bases; unmatched bases: 7. Written as DNA, the CDR3 is TGTGCCAGCAGTCTTTCGGGACAGCTCTCCTACGAGCAGTACTTC. It encodes CASSLSGQLSYEQYF.

The sample holds a few counts of this clonotype. V and J are TRBV9 and TRBJ2-3, with 7 bases fitting TRBD1. V gave up 1 base and J gave up 6 bases; unmatched junction bases: 8. Germline CDR1 SGDLS, CDR2 YYNGEE. CDR3 size: 15 residues. In DNA, the CDR3 is TGTGCCAGCAGCGTATCGACAGGGATGGGGGATACGCAGTATTTT. Its translation: CASSVSTGMGDTQYF.

This clonotype was detected only a few times. V gene TRBV5-1 combines with J gene TRBJ1-1, with 8 positions matching TRBD1. V gave up 3 bases and J gave up 1 base; unmatched junction bases: 5. The CDR3 is 15 residues long. Germline-derived CDR1 and CDR2 are SGHRS and YFSETQ. This CDR3 reads CASSSRTGRNTEAFF. CDR3 DNA: TGCGCCAGCAGCTCCAGGACAGGGCGGAACACTGAAGCTTTCTTT.

CDR3 bases: TGTGCCACCAGTGATTTTGGGGAGGGTTATGAGCAGTTCTTC. The encoded protein is CATSDFGEGYEQFF. This chain links TRBV24-1 with TRBJ2-1, with 7 bases aligning to TRBD2. Germline V gene lookup returns CDR1 KGHDR and CDR2 SFDVKD. The CDR3 runs 14 residues. V lost 1 base to trimming and J lost 8 bases; unmatched junction nucleotides: 4.

V usage is TRBV7-3 and J usage is TRBJ1-6; a possible D gene is TRBD1 (5 bases). Germline-derived CDR1 and CDR2 are SGHTA and FQGTGA. The CDR3 sequence is 14 residues long. Trimming left V 5 bases short and J 10 bases short, with 15 bases between. CDR3 nucleotides: TGTGCCAGCAGCGACGGCCGCAGGGACTCACCCCTCCACTTT. Protein sequence: CASSDGRRDSPLHF.

The sample holds a few counts of this clonotype. The chain joins TRBV2 to TRBJ2-5; D is ambiguous. Looked up from germline, CDR1 is SNHLY and CDR2 is FYNNEI. V was trimmed by 4 bases and J by 1 base, leaving 16 bases between them. The length of the CDR3 is 16 residues. CDR3 region: CASSVESNRFQETQYF. Here the CDR3 DNA reads TGTGCCAGCAGTGTTGAGTCGAACCGATTCCAAGAGACCCAGTACTTC.

This rearrangement joins TRBV7-9 to TRBJ1-1; D remains ambiguous. The V gene lost 1 base and the J gene lost 4 bases, with 13 bases spanning the gap. Germline values: CDR1 SEHNR, CDR2 FQNEAQ (reference sequence). The CDR3 has 15 amino acids. The CDR3: CASSLDGSRTTEAFF. The CDR3 coding sequence is TGTGCCAGCAGCTTAGATGGTAGCCGAACCACTGAAGCTTTCTTT.

In this sample, this clonotype turned up a few times. The chain has TRBV11-2 and TRBJ2-1; D call uncertain. CDR1 and CDR2 from the germline V gene are SGHAT and FQNNGV. CDR3 length equals 13 residues. Trimming removed 0 bases at V and 13 bases at J, with 13 bases between. DNA for the CDR3: TGTGCCAGCAGCTTAGAGACGGGTCCCCACCAGTTCTTC. Its translation: CASSLETGPHQFF.